This TCR beta chain was sequenced in a study of PD-1 blockade in classical Hodgkin lymphoma. Sequenced by immunoSEQ multiplex PCR; TCRdb stores in-frame clones only, minus some. The sample records under 80,000 clones, roughly 85% being singletons. Time point specified: cycle 4 day 1 (C4D1), after 6 weeks of nivolumab. Brentuximab vedotin exposure varied, and every patient relapsed after autologous stem cell transplantation. This clone came up once. Its antigen is undetermined. Findings and limits, study-wide: Reports described newly diagnosed patients as having lower baseline TCR diversity than healthy donors.

Germline assignment: CDR1 SGHRS and CDR2 YFSETQ. The CDR3 is made up of 14 amino acids. V lost 3 bases and J lost 6, with 14 bases in between. The specimen was peripheral blood mononuclear cells (PBMCs), collected before the fourth cycle of nivolumab. The chain employs TRBV5-1 and TRBJ2-3; possible D gene TRBD2, 6 bases. The TCR was taken from a human donor with classical Hodgkin lymphoma. Here the CDR3 DNA reads TGCGCCAGCAGCTCAAGCTTCGGAGGGGATACGCAGTATTTT. Amino acids: CASSSSFGGDTQYF.